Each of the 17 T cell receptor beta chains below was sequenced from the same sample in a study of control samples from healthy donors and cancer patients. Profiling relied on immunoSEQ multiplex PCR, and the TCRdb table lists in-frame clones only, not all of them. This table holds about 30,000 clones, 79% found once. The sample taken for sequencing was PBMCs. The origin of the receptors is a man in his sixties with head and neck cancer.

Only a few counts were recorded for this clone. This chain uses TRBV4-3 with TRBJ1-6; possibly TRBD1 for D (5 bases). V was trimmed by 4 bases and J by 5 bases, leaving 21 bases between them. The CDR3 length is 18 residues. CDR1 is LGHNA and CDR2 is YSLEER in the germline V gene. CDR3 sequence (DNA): TGCGCCAGCAGCCCAGGCAGGGCCACCTCCTTAAATAATTCACCCCTCCACTTT. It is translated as CASSPGRATSLNNSPLHF.

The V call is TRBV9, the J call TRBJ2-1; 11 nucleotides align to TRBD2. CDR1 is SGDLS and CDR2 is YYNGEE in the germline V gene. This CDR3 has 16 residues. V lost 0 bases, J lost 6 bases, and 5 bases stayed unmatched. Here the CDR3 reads CASSVVPGTSGNEQFF. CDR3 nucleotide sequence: TGTGCCAGCAGCGTAGTCCCAGGGACTAGCGGCAATGAGCAGTTCTTC.

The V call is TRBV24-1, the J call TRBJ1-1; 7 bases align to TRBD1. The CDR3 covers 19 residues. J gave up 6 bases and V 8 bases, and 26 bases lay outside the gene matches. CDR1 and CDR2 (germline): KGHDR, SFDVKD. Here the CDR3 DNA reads TGTGCCACCAAAAAAGACCAGGACAGGACATGGCGGAGGTGTGCTGAAGCTTTCTTT. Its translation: CATKKDQDRTWRRCAEAFF.

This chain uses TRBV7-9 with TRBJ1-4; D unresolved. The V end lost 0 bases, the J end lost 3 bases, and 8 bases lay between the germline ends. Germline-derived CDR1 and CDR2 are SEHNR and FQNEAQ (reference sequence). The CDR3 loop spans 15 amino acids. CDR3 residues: CASSLAQVSNEKLFF. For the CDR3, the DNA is TGTGCCAGCAGCTTAGCGCAGGTATCTAATGAAAAACTGTTTTTT.

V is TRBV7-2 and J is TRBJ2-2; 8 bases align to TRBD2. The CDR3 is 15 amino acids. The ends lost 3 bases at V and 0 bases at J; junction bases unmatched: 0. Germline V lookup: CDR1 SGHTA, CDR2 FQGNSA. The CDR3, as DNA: TGTGCCAGCAGCTTTAGCGGGGCGAACACCGGGGAGCTGTTTTTT. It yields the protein CASSFSGANTGELFF.

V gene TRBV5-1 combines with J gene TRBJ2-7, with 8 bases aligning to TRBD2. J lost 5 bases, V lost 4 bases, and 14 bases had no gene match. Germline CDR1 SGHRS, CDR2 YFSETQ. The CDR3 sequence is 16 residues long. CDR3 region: CASSPSPGTRADEQYF. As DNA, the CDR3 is TGCGCCAGCAGCCCTTCTCCCGGGACTAGAGCCGACGAGCAGTACTTC.

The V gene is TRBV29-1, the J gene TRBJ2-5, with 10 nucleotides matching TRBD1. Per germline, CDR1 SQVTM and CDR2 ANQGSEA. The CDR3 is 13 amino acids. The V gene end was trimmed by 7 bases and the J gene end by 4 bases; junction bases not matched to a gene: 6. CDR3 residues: CSGGQGVVETQYF. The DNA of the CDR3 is TGCAGCGGAGGACAGGGGGTAGTAGAGACCCAGTACTTC.

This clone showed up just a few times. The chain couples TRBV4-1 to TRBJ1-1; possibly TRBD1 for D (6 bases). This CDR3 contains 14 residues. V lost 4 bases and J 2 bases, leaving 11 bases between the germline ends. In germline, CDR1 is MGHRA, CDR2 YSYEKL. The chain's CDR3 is CASSRNRVNTEAFF. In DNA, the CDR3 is TGCGCCAGCAGCCGTAACAGGGTCAACACTGAAGCTTTCTTT.

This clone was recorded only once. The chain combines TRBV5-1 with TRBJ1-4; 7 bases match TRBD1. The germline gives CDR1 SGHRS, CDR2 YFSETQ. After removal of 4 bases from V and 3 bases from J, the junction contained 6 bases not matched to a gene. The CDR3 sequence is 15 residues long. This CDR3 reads CASSVGQASNEKLFF. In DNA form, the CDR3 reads TGCGCCAGCAGCGTCGGACAGGCTTCTAATGAAAAACTGTTTTTT.

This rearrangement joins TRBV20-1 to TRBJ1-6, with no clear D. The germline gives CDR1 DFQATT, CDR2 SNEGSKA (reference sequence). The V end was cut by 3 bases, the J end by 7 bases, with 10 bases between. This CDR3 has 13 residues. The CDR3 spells CSASPQQNSPLHF. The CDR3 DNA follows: TGCAGTGCTAGTCCACAGCAAAATTCACCCCTCCACTTT.

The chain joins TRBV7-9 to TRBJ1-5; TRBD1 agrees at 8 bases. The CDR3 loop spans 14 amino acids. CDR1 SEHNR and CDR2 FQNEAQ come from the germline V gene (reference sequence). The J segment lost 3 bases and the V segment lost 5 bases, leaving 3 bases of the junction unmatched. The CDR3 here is CASSRTGSNQPQHF. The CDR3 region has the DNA TGTGCCAGCAGCCGGACAGGGTCCAATCAGCCCCAGCATTTT.

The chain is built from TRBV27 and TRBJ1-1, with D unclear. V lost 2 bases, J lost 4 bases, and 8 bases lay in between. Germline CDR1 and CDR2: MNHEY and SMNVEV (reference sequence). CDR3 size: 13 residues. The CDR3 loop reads CASSLRPSTEAFF. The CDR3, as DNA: TGTGCCAGCAGTTTACGCCCGAGCACTGAAGCTTTCTTT.

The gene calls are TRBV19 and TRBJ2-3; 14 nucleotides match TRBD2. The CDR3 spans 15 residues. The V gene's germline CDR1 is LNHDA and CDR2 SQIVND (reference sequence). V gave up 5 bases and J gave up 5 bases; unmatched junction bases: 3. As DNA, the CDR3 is TGTGCCAGTAGTTTCGGACTAGCGGGAGGAGATACGCAGTATTTT. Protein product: CASSFGLAGGDTQYF. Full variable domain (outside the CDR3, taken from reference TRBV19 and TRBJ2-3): DGGITQSPKYLFRKEGQNVTLSCEQNLNHDAMYWYRQDPGQGLRLIYYSQIVNDFQKGDIAEGYSVSREKKESFPLTVTSAQKNPTAFYLCASSFGLAGGDTQYFGPGTRLTVL.

In DNA form, the CDR3 reads TGTGCCAGCAGCCTCGGACTAGAGGCGCAGTATTTT. Translating gives CASSLGLEAQYF. The chain links TRBV3-1 (or the pseudogene TRBV3-2) to TRBJ2-3; 7 bases are a match to TRBD2. V shed 4 bases and J 10 bases; nucleotides not matched to a gene: 5. The CDR3 runs 12 residues. Germline V lookup: CDR1 LGHDT, CDR2 YNNKEL (reference sequence).

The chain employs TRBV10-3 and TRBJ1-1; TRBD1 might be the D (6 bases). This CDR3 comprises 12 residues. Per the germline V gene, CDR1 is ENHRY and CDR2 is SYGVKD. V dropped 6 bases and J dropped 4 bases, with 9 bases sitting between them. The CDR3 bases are TGTGCCATCAGGGACAGTCGCACTGAAGCTTTCTTT. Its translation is CAIRDSRTEAFF.

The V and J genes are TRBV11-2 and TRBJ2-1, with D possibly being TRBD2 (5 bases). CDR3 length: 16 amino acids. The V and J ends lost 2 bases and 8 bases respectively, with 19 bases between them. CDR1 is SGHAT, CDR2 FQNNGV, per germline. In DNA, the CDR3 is TGTGCCAGCAGCTTAAGGACCCGGCGGGCAACGGATGAGCAGTTCTTC. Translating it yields CASSLRTRRATDEQFF. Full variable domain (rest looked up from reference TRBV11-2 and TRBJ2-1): EAGVAQSPRYKIIEKRQSVAFWCNPISGHATLYWYQQILGQGPKLLIQFQNNGVVDDSQLPKDRFSAERLKGVDSTLKIQPAKLEDSAVYLCASSLRTRRATDEQFFGPGTRLTVL.

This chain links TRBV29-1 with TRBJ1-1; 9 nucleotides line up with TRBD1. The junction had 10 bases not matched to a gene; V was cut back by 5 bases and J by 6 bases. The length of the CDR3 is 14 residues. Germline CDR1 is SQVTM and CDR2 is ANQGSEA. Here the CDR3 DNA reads TGCAGCGTTTACTTACAAGGACAGGGGCCTGAAGCTTTCTTT. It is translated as CSVYLQGQGPEAFF. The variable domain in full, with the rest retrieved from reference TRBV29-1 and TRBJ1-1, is SAVISQKPSRDICQRGTSLTIQCQVDSQVTMMFWYRQQPGQSLTLIATANQGSEATYESGFVIDKFPISRPNLTFSTLTVSNMSPEDSSIYLCSVYLQGQGPEAFFGQGTRLTVV.